The next 28 T cell receptor beta chains were all read from a single sample in a study of T cells expressing NK-cell markers. TCRdb re-called the 5' RACE reads, yielding one record per CDR3 amino acid sequence without DNA. The table for this sample gives fewer than 400,000 distinct CDR3 sequences. Sample: blood T cells: a sorted CD56 or NKG2C T cell subset, CD4+ or CD8+ T cells, or bulk PBMC T cells (not recorded which). The receptor source for this set is a man aged 18 to 69 in good health.

The rearrangement joins TRBV19 to TRBJ1-6; TCRdb names TRBD1, which stays unverified in the absence of DNA. CDR1 and CDR2 (germline): LNHDA, SQIVND (reference sequence). The length of the CDR3 is 14 residues. CDR3 protein: CASSPGNDNSPLHF. Drawing the rest from reference TRBV19 and TRBJ1-6, the complete variable domain is DGGITQSPKYLFRKEGQNVTLSCEQNLNHDAMYWYRQDPGQGLRLIYYSQIVNDFQKGDIAEGYSVSREKKESFPLTVTSAQKNPTAFYLCASSPGNDNSPLHFGNGTRLTVT.

The chain couples TRBV25-1 to TRBJ2-1; checking the TCRdb D call of TRBD1 is not possible without DNA. Germline V lookup: CDR1 MGHDK, CDR2 SYGVNS. This CDR3 is built from 17 residues. The CDR3 here is CASSDLPGQGGYNEQFF.

The J gene is TRBJ2-3, the V gene TRBV6-1; TCRdb selects TRBD2, and the lack of DNA leaves this call unchecked. The CDR3 extends over 16 amino acids. Germline values: CDR1 MNHNS, CDR2 SASEGT. CDR3 in amino acids: CASSPLAGVTRDTQYF.

The rearrangement joins TRBV11-1 to TRBJ2-3; TCRdb gives TRBD1 as the D gene, but with no DNA this cannot be confirmed. This CDR3 contains 19 residues. CDR1 is SGHAT and CDR2 is FQDESV in the germline V gene (reference sequence). CDR3 in amino acids: CASTKRTSGRGGRTDTQYF.

The rearrangement joins TRBV15 to TRBJ2-2; the TRBD2 assignment by TCRdb is unverifiable without DNA. The CDR3 runs 16 residues. Germline V gene data show CDR1 as LNHNV and CDR2 as YYDKDF (reference sequence). CDR3 region: CATSRRITSLYGELFF.

V and J are TRBV5-1 and TRBJ2-2. CDR1 is SGHRS, CDR2 YFSETQ, per germline. This CDR3 has 16 amino acids. The CDR3 spells CASSLVAGKNTGELFF.

The V and J genes are TRBV27 and TRBJ1-1; TCRdb calls TRBD1, which cannot be checked without DNA. The CDR3 spans 12 residues. Looked up from germline, CDR1 is MNHEY and CDR2 is SMNVEV (reference sequence). CDR3 loop: CASSLRQGEAFF.

Here the CDR3 reads CASSKVDGGKTDTQYF. This chain connects TRBV21-1 to TRBJ2-3; TCRdb picks TRBD2, but there is no DNA to check that call. TRBV21-1 corresponds to a pseudogene. The CDR3 spans 16 residues.

This chain uses TRBV28 with TRBJ2-2. Germline loops: CDR1 MDHEN, CDR2 SYDVKM. CDR3 size: 14 residues. The CDR3 reads CASSFGSVTGELFF.

CDR3 in amino acids: CASSGSGTGNSPLHF. The chain joins TRBV25-1 to TRBJ1-6; lacking DNA, the TRBD1 call made by TCRdb goes unchecked. The germline V gene encodes CDR1 MGHDK and CDR2 SYGVNS. CDR3 length: 15 residues.

The chain combines TRBV12-3 or TRBV12-4 with TRBJ2-7; TCRdb outputs TRBD1, but without DNA this stays unchecked. The CDR3 spans 14 residues. The CDR3 spells CASSPGPGHYEQYF.

This sequence joins TRBV9 and TRBJ1-6. CDR3 length: 14 amino acids. CDR1 is SGDLS and CDR2 is YYNGEE in the germline V gene. The CDR3 here is CASSPGRFNSPLHF.

This chain joins TRBV10-3 and TRBJ1-2. The CDR3 is 14 amino acids. The germline V gene has CDR1 ENHRY and CDR2 SYGVKD. Here the CDR3 reads CAISELSNNYGYTF.

The chain couples TRBV15 to TRBJ2-1; TCRdb's D call of TRBD2 is untestable without DNA. The CDR3 totals 14 residues. Germline V gene lookup returns CDR1 LNHNV and CDR2 YYDKDF (reference sequence). The CDR3 spells CATSTRLADSEQFF.

The V and J genes are TRBV6-1 and TRBJ1-5; TCRdb's D call, TRBD1, is unchecked because there is no DNA. Germline V lookup: CDR1 MNHNS, CDR2 SASEGT. The CDR3 is 13 amino acids. CDR3 protein: CAEGQGVYQPQHF.

The rearrangement joins TRBV9 to TRBJ2-7; TCRdb designates TRBD1, a call that cannot be tested without DNA. The CDR3 extends over 17 amino acids. From germline, CDR1 is SGDLS and CDR2 YYNGEE. CDR3 amino acids: CASSGPGTGRGAYEQYF.

The chain employs TRBV2 and TRBJ2-1; TCRdb designates TRBD1, a call that cannot be tested without DNA. The germline V gene has CDR1 SNHLY and CDR2 FYNNEI. There are 17 residues in the CDR3. The CDR3 is CASSDMGTGTSYNEQFF.

The chain links TRBV11-2 to TRBJ1-2. The CDR3 has 16 residues. Germline V gene data show CDR1 as SGHAT and CDR2 as FQNNGV. CDR3 protein: CASSLSGSSTNYGYTF.

V usage is TRBV20-1 and J usage is TRBJ2-3; with no DNA, the TCRdb D assignment of TRBD1 cannot be verified. The CDR3 is 15 residues long. Germline loops: CDR1 DFQATT, CDR2 SNEGSKA (reference sequence). The CDR3 sequence is CSAKKLMPTPLTQYF.

The chain links TRBV12-3 or TRBV12-4 to TRBJ2-6; the D call from TCRdb, TRBD1, cannot be confirmed without DNA. CDR3 length: 19 residues. CDR3 sequence reads: CASSLAGQGRTSGANVLTF.

V usage is TRBV5-6 and J usage is TRBJ1-6; as DNA is missing, the TRBD1 call by TCRdb cannot be tested. Germline V gives CDR1 SGHDT, CDR2 YYEEEE. The CDR3 length is 15 residues. The CDR3 region is CASSLGGGRLSPLHF.

V usage is TRBV12-3 or TRBV12-4 and J usage is TRBJ2-2. The CDR3 runs 15 residues. The CDR3: CASSLSDVLTGELFF.

The V gene is TRBV6-4, the J gene TRBJ1-1. This CDR3 has 16 residues. Germline CDR1 reads MRHNA; CDR2 reads SNTAGT. The CDR3 here is CASSDSRLERSAEAFF.

The chain employs TRBV6-2 or TRBV6-3 and TRBJ2-1; TCRdb reports TRBD1, a call that lacks DNA to check it against. CDR3 length: 13 residues. Germline CDR1 and CDR2: MNHEY and SVGEGT. This chain's CDR3 is CASSLGRAREQFF.

This chain connects TRBV11-1 to TRBJ1-2; there is no DNA to check the TCRdb D call of TRBD1. In germline, CDR1 is SGHAT, CDR2 FQDESV (reference sequence). The CDR3 contains 19 residues. This chain's CDR3 is CASSPRGRQGPTVGYGYTF.

CDR3: CAISPGQGSDEQYF. The chain couples TRBV10-3 to TRBJ2-7; the TCRdb D gene call, TRBD1, has no DNA to confirm it. The CDR3 spans 14 residues. CDR1 and CDR2 (germline): ENHRY, SYGVKD.

The CDR3: CSVGGVQRGSTDTQYF. The rearrangement uses TRBV29-1 and TRBJ2-3. The CDR3 totals 16 residues. Germline lookup yields CDR1 SQVTM and CDR2 ANQGSEA.

The chain carries TRBV6-2 or TRBV6-3 and TRBJ2-5; lacking DNA, the TRBD2 call made by TCRdb goes unchecked. The V gene's germline CDR1 is MNHEY and CDR2 SVGEGT. The CDR3 has 16 residues. CDR3 sequence reads: CASSFGKGLGPETQYF.